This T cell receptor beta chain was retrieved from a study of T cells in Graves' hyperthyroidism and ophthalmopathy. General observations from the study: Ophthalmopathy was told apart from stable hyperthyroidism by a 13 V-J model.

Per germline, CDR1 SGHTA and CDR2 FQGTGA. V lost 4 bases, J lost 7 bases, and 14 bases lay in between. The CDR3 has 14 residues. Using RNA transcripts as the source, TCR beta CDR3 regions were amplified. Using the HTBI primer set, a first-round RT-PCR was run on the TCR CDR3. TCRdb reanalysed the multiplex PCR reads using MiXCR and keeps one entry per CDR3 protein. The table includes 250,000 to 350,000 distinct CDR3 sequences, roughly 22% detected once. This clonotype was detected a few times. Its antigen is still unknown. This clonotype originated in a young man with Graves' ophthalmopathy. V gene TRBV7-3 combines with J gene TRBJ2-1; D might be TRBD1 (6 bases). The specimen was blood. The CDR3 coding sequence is TGTGCCAGCAGCTCGCAGGGGTTCTGGAATGAGCAGTTCTTC. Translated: CASSSQGFWNEQFF.